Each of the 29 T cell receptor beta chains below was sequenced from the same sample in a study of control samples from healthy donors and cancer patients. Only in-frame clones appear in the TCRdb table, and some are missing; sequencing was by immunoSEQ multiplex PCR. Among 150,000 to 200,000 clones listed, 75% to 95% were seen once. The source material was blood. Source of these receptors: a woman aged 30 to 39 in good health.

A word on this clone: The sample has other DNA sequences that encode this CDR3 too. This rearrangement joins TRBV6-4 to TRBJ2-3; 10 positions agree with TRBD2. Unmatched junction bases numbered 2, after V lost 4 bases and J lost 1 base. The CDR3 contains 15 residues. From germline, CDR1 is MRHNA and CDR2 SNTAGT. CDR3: CASSAGTSGTDTQYF. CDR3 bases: TGTGCCAGCAGTGCCGGGACTAGCGGCACAGATACGCAGTATTTT.

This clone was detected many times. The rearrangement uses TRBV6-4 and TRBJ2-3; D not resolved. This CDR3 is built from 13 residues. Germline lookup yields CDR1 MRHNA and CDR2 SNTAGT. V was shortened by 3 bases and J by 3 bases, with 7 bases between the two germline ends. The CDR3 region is CASSDRITDTQYF. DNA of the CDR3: TGTGCCAGCAGTGATAGGATTACAGATACGCAGTATTTT.

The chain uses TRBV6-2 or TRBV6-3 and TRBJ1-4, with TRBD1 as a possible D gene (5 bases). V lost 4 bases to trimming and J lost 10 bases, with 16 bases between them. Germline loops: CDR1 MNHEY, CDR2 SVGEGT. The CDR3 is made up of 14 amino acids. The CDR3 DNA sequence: TGTGCCAGCAGTTCACCCCCGGGACGGACAAAACTGTTTTTT. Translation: CASSSPPGRTKLFF.

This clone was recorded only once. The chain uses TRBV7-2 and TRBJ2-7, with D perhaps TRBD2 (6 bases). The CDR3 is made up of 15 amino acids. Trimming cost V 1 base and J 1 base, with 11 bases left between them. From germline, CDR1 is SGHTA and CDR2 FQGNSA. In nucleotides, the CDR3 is TGTGCCAGCAGCTTAGAGGGGACTCCTTCCTACGAGCAGTACTTC. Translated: CASSLEGTPSYEQYF.

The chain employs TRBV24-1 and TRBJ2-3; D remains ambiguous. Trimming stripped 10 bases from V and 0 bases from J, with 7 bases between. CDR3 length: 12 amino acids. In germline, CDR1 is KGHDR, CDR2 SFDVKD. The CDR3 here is CATGRSTDTQYF. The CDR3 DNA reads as TGTGCCACTGGACGAAGCACAGATACGCAGTATTTT.

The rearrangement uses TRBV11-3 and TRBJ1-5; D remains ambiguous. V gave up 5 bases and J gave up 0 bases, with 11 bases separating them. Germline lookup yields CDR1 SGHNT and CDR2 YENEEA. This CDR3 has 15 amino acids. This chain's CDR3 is CASSPDGYSNQPQHF. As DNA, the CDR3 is TGTGCCAGCAGCCCGGACGGATATAGCAATCAGCCCCAGCATTTT.

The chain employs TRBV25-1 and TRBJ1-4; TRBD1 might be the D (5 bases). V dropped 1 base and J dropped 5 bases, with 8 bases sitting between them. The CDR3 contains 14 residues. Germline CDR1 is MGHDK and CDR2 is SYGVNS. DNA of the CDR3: TGTGCCAGCAGTGAATCAGGGACGAATGAAAAACTGTTTTTT. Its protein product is CASSESGTNEKLFF.

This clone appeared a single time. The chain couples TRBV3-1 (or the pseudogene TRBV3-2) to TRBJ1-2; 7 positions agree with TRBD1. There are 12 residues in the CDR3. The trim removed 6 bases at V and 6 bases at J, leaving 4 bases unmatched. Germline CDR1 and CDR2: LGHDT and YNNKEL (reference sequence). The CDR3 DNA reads TGTGCCAGCAGGGGCAGGGGGGATGGCTACACCTTC. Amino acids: CASRGRGDGYTF.

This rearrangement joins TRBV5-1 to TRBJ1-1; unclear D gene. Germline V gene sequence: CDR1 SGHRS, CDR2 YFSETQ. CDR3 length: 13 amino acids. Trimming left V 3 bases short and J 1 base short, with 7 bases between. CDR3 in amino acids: CASSSASNTEAFF. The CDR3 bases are TGCGCCAGCAGCTCAGCATCGAACACTGAAGCTTTCTTT.

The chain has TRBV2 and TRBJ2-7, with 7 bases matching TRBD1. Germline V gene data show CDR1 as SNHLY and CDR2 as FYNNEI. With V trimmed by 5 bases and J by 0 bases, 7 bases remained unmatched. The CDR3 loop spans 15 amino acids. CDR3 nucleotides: TGTGCCAGCAGTCTCTGGGCAGGGGGCTCCTACGAGCAGTACTTC. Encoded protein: CASSLWAGGSYEQYF.

The CDR3 nucleotides read TGTGCCAGCAGCAGCGGGGGGAGCACAGATACGCAGTATTTT. The encoded protein is CASSSGGSTDTQYF. This chain joins TRBV7-3 and TRBJ2-3; 9 nucleotides align to TRBD2. This CDR3 spans 14 amino acids. Germline V lookup: CDR1 SGHTA, CDR2 FQGTGA. Trimming took 5 bases from V and 0 from J; bases not matched to a gene: 0.

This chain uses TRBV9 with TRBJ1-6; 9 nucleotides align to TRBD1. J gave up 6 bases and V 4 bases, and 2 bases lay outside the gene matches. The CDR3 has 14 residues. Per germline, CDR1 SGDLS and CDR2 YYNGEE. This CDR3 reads CASSMDRGNSPLHF. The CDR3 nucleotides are TGTGCCAGCAGCATGGACAGGGGTAATTCACCCCTCCACTTT.

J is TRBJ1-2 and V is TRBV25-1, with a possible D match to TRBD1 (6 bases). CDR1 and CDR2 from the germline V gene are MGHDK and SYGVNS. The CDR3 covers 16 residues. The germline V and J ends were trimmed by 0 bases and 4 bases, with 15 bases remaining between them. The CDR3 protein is CASSEYKGGRGYGYTF. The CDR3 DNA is TGTGCCAGCAGTGAATATAAGGGGGGGCGAGGCTATGGCTACACCTTC.

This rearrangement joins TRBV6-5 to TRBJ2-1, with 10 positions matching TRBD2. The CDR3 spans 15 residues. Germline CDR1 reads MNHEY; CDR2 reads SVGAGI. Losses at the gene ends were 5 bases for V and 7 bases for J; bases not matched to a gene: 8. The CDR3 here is CASSSGRGGGNEQFF. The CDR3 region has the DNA TGTGCCAGCAGTAGCGGGAGGGGCGGGGGGAATGAGCAGTTCTTC.

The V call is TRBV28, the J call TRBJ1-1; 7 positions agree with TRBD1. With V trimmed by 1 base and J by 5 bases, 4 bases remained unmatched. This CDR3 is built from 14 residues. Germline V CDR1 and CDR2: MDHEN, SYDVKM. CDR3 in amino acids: CASSLYRGVTEAFF. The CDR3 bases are TGTGCCAGCAGTTTATACAGGGGAGTAACTGAAGCTTTCTTT.

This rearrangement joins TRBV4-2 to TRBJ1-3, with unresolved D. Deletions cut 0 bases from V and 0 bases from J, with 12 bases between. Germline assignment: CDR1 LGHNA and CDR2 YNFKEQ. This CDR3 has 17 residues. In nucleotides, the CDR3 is TGTGCCAGCAGCCAAGATAGACGAGCGCTCTCTGGAAACACCATATATTTT. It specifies CASSQDRRALSGNTIYF.

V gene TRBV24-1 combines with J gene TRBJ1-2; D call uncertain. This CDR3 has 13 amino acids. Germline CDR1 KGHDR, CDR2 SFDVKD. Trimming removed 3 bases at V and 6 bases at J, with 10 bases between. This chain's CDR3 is CATSDERKNGYTF. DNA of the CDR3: TGTGCCACCAGTGATGAACGGAAGAATGGCTACACCTTC.

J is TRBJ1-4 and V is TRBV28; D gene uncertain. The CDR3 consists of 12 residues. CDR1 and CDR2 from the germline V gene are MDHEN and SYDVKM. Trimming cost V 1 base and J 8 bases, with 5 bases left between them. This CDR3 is CASSLLGEKLFF. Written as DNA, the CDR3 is TGTGCCAGCAGTTTATTGGGCGAAAAACTGTTTTTT.

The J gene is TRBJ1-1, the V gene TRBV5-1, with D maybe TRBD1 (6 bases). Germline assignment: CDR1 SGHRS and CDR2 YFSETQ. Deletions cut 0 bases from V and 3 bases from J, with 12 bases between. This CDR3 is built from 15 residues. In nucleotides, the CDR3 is TGCGCCAGCAGCTTGGTCAGGGGCGCGGACACTGAAGCTTTCTTT. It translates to CASSLVRGADTEAFF.

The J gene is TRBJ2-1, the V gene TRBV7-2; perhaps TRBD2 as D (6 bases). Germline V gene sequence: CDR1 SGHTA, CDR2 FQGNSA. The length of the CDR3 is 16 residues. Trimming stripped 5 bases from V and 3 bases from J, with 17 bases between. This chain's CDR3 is CASSPRAGNNYNEQFF. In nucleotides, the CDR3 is TGTGCCAGCAGCCCGAGAGCGGGTAATAACTACAATGAGCAGTTCTTC.

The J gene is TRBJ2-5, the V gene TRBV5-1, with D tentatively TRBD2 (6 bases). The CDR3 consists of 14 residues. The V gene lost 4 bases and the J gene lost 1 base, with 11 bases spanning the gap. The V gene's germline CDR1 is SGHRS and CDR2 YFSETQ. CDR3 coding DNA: TGCGCCAGCAGCCGCGGGACCACCCAAGAGACCCAGTACTTC. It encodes CASSRGTTQETQYF.

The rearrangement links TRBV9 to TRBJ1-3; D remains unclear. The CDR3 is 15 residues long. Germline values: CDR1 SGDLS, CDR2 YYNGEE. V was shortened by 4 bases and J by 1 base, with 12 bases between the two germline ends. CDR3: CASSPPSGSGNTIYF. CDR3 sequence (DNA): TGTGCCAGCAGCCCCCCATCAGGTTCTGGAAACACCATATATTTT. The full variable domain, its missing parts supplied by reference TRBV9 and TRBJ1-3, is DSGVTQTPKHLITATGQRVTLRCSPRSGDLSVYWYQQSLDQGLQFLIQYYNGEERAKGNILERFSAQQFPDLHSELNLSSLELGDSALYFCASSPPSGSGNTIYFGEGSWLTVV.

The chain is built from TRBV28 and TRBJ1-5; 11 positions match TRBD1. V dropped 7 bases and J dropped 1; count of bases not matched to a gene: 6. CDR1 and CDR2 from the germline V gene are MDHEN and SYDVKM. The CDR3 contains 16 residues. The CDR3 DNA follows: TGTGCCAGCACCGGACAGGGGGCGATCAGCAATCAGCCCCAGCATTTT. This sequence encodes CASTGQGAISNQPQHF.

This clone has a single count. Here the CDR3 reads CASSLRTSHQETQYF. CDR3 sequence (DNA): TGCGCCAGCAGCTTGAGGACTAGCCACCAAGAGACCCAGTACTTC. The chain combines TRBV5-1 with TRBJ2-5; 8 bases match TRBD2. The junction had 2 bases not matched to a gene; V was cut back by 1 base and J by 0 bases. From germline, CDR1 is SGHRS and CDR2 YFSETQ. The CDR3 has 15 residues.

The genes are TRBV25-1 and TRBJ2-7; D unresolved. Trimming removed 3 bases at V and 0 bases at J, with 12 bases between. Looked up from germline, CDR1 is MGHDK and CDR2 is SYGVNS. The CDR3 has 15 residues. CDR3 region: CASSDPSQNSYEQYF. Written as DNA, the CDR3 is TGTGCCAGCAGTGACCCCAGCCAGAACTCCTACGAGCAGTACTTC.

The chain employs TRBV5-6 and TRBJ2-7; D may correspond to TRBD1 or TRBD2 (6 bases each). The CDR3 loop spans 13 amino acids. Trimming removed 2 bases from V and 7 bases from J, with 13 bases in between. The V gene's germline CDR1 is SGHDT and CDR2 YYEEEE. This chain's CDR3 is CASSLATGREQYF. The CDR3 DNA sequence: TGTGCCAGCAGCTTAGCCACAGGGAGGGAGCAGTACTTC.

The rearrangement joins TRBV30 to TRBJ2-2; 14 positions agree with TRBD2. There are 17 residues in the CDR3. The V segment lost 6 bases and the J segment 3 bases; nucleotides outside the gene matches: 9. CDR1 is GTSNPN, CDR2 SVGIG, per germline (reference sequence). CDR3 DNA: TGTGCCTGCTGGGGGACTAGCGGGAGCAAGGACACCGGGGAGCTGTTTTTT. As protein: CACWGTSGSKDTGELFF. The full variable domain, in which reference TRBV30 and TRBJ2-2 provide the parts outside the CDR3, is SQTIHQWPATLVQPVGSPLSLECTVEGTSNPNLYWYRQAAGRGLQLLFYSVGIGQISSEVPQNLSASRPQDRQFILSSKKLLLSDSGFYLCACWGTSGSKDTGELFFGEGSRLTVL.

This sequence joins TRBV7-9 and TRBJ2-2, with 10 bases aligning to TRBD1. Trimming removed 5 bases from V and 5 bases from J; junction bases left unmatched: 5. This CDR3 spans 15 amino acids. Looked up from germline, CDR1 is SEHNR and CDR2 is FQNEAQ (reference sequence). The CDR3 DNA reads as TGTGCCAGCAGCCCCGGACAGGGGGGGACCGGGGAGCTGTTTTTT. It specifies CASSPGQGGTGELFF.

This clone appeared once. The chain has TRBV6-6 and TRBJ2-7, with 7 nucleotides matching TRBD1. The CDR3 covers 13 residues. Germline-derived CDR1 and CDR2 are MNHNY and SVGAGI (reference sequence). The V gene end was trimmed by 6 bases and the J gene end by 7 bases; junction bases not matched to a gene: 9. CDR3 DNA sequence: TGTGCCAGCAGACCACGACAGGGTTGGGAGCAGTACTTC. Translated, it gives CASRPRQGWEQYF.